These T cell receptor beta chains were read from a single sample in a study of T-cell memory formation after mild COVID-19. TCRdb passed the 5' RACE reads through MiXCR, listing each CDR3 protein once. The table has hundreds of thousands of distinct CDR3 sequences, roughly 26% seen once. What was sequenced was PBMCs or a T cell subset sorted from them (not recorded which). All receptors derive from an adult woman who had mild COVID-19 (a few samples of this study predate the infection). Cell type and time point are not known. The CDR3 runs from the conserved cysteine through the conserved F or W. The order of the fields is clone size, V gene, D gene, J gene, CDR3 DNA, CDR3 protein. D genes are given only for firm matches. Size tells how often a clone was seen (once, few, many) or the class of an expanded clone, and some rows leave it out.

NA	TRBV19	NA	TRBJ1-5	TGTGCCAGTAGTATATCAGGGGTCTTTCAGCCCCAGCATTTT	CASSISGVFQPQHF
NA	TRBV18	TRBD1	TRBJ1-1	TGTGCCAGCTCACGAAGTCAGGGGGTTTTAATGAACACTGAAGCTTTCTTT	CASSRSQGVLMNTEAFF
NA	TRBV21-1	NA	TRBJ1-5	TGTGCCAGCAGCAAAAACAGGGGAGATCAGCCCCAGCATTTT	CASSKNRGDQPQHF
few	TRBV19	TRBD1	TRBJ1-2	TGTGCCAGTAGAATGGGTACAGGGGCCCTTTTCTATGGCTACACCTTC	CASRMGTGALFYGYTF
NA	TRBV27	TRBD1	TRBJ1-1	TGTGCCAGCAGTTCGGCCTCCAGGGGGCAAAACACTGAAGCTTTCTTT	CASSSASRGQNTEAFF
NA	TRBV29-1	NA	TRBJ2-7	TGCAGCGTTGAAAGGAACTACGAGCAGTACTTC	CSVERNYEQYF
NA	TRBV5-1	TRBD2	TRBJ2-5	TGCGCCAGCAGCTCCATGACTAGCGGGGACATGGAGACCCAGTACTTC	CASSSMTSGDMETQYF
NA	TRBV7-8	NA	TRBJ2-1	TGTGCCAGCAGCTTCCTTCGGACACCGGGGAATGAGCAGTTCTTC	CASSFLRTPGNEQFF
NA	TRBV4-3	NA	TRBJ2-1	TGCGCCAGCAGCCTCGGCGGTAAGGGGGTAAACAATGAGCAGTTCTTC	CASSLGGKGVNNEQFF
few	TRBV7-9	NA	TRBJ1-1	TGTGCCAGCAGCCTGGACCGAGCCCTCCCTGAAGCTTTCTTT	CASSLDRALPEAFF
NA	TRBV10-3	NA	TRBJ2-1	TGTGCCATCAGTGAGGGGTTGGATGAGCAGTTCTTC	CAISEGLDEQFF
few	TRBV12-3/TRBV12-4	TRBD2	TRBJ2-1	TGTGCCAGCAATACGGCGGGAGGGAACAATGAGCAGTTCTTC	CASNTAGGNNEQFF
few	TRBV13	NA	TRBJ1-1	TGTGCCAGCAGCCCCTGGACAGTCCCTGAAGCTTTCTTT	CASSPWTVPEAFF
NA	TRBV11-2	NA	TRBJ1-1	TGTGCCAGCAGCATAGTGGCGGGGGCGGCCACTGAAGCTTTCTTT	CASSIVAGAATEAFF
once	TRBV12-3/TRBV12-4	NA	TRBJ1-4	TGTGCCAGCAGTGCGGGAATCTTTAATGAAAAACTGTTTTTT	CASSAGIFNEKLFF
few	TRBV24-1	TRBD1	TRBJ1-2	TGTGCCACCAGTGATTTGCGTGCAGGGGGAGACTATGGCTACACCTTC	CATSDLRAGGDYGYTF
few	TRBV4-1	TRBD1	TRBJ1-1	TGCGCCAGCAGCCAAGATTCGCAGGGGGCTACTGAAGCTTTCTTT	CASSQDSQGATEAFF
few	TRBV19	NA	TRBJ2-7	TGTGCCAGTAGTATAACAGGACAGATCCACGAGCAGTACTTC	CASSITGQIHEQYF
NA	TRBV2	NA	TRBJ2-7	TGTGCCAGCAGGTGGGACGGGGGAATCTACGAGCAGTACTTC	CASRWDGGIYEQYF
few	TRBV28	TRBD1	TRBJ1-5	TGTGCCAGCAGTGGGACAGGCGGGGGCAATCAGCCCCAGCATTTT	CASSGTGGGNQPQHF
NA	TRBV13	TRBD2	TRBJ2-7	TGTGCCAGCAGCCTCCTAGGGACTAGCCCTTTCATCGAGCAGTACTTC	CASSLLGTSPFIEQYF
NA	TRBV7-6	TRBD1	TRBJ1-2	TGTGCCAGCAGCTTAGGGGGGGACAGTGGTCTCCATGGCTACACCTTC	CASSLGGDSGLHGYTF
few	TRBV20-1	NA	TRBJ2-1	TGCAGTGCTAGAAGCCTAGCGACCGTAGTGCAGTTCTTC	CSARSLATVVQFF
few	TRBV5-1	TRBD1	TRBJ2-3	TGCGCCAGCAGCTTAGGGACAGGGGACGCAGATACGCAGTATTTT	CASSLGTGDADTQYF
few	TRBV19	TRBD2	TRBJ2-1	TGTGCCAGTAGTACCGGACTAGCGGACGGCGAGCAGTTCTTC	CASSTGLADGEQFF
few	TRBV12-3/TRBV12-4	TRBD2	TRBJ2-7	TGTGCCAGCAGCAAAACTAGCGGGGGGACCTACGAGCAGTACTTC	CASSKTSGGTYEQYF
few	TRBV6-5	TRBD2	TRBJ2-7	TGTGCCAGCAGTTTCGGACTAGCGGCCCCCTACGAGCAGTACTTC	CASSFGLAAPYEQYF
few	TRBV3-1	NA	TRBJ1-1	TGTGCCAGCAGGCTCAGGGGCCTGAACACTGAAGCTTTCTTT	CASRLRGLNTEAFF
few	TRBV6-6	NA	TRBJ2-1	TGTGCCAGCAGCTTAGAGGGTTATGAGCAGTTCTTC	CASSLEGYEQFF
many	TRBV12-3/TRBV12-4	NA	TRBJ2-1	TGTGCCAGCAGTCTGGATGAGCAGTTCTTC	CASSLDEQFF
few	TRBV12-3/TRBV12-4	TRBD2	TRBJ2-1	TGTGCCAGCAGCAGGGGCGGGAGGGATTACAATGAGCAGTTCTTC	CASSRGGRDYNEQFF
many	TRBV6-1	NA	TRBJ2-2	TGTGCCAGCAGTATCGGGGCGCGGACCGGGGAGCTGTTTTTT	CASSIGARTGELFF
few	TRBV5-4	NA	TRBJ2-7	TGTGCCAGCAGCTCACAGGGCGACTCCTACGAGCAGTACTTC	CASSSQGDSYEQYF
NA	TRBV7-9	NA	TRBJ1-2	TGTGCCAGCAGCTTAGGGCGGGGGCACGGCTATGGCTACACCTTC	CASSLGRGHGYGYTF
NA	TRBV5-1	TRBD1	TRBJ1-2	TGCGCCAGCACTGCAGACAGGGACGGTGGCTACACCTTC	CASTADRDGGYTF
few	TRBV4-2	NA	TRBJ2-2	TGTGCCAGCAGCCCTCAGGTAGGGCCCACCGGGGAGCTGTTTTTT	CASSPQVGPTGELFF
NA	TRBV5-4	NA	TRBJ1-1	TGTGCCAGCAGCTTGGCCCATCGTGGGGACACTGAAGCTTTCTTT	CASSLAHRGDTEAFF
NA	TRBV7-8	NA	TRBJ1-3	TGTGCCAGCAGCTCACGGGCAAACACCATATATTTT	CASSSRANTIYF
NA	TRBV18	NA	TRBJ2-5	TGTGCCAGCTCACCGTATTATCAAGAGACCCAGTACTTC	CASSPYYQETQYF
few	TRBV5-6	TRBD2	TRBJ2-7	TGTGCCAGCAGGCGGACTAGCGGGAGCTACGAGCAGTACTTC	CASRRTSGSYEQYF
NA	TRBV24-1	NA	TRBJ2-5	TGTGCCACCAGTGAACTTTTTGCGGCTAAAGAGACCCAGTACTTC	CATSELFAAKETQYF
few	TRBV4-3	NA	TRBJ2-2	TGCGCCAGCAGCCAAGATGCAGGGGCTAACACCGGGGAGCTGTTTTTT	CASSQDAGANTGELFF
NA	TRBV25-1	NA	TRBJ2-7	TGTGCCAGCAGTTCGACCACGGGGGGCCGTATGTACGAGCAGTACTTC	CASSSTTGGRMYEQYF
NA	TRBV2	NA	TRBJ1-1	TGTGCCAGCAGTGTTCGGACGGATCTGAACACTGAAGCTTTCTTT	CASSVRTDLNTEAFF
NA	TRBV15	NA	TRBJ2-3	TGTGCCACCAGCAGAGTTCGGGGGACAGATACGCAGTATTTT	CATSRVRGTDTQYF
few	TRBV15	NA	TRBJ2-3	TGTGCCACCAGCAGAGGTCGGGGCACAGATACGCAGTATTTT	CATSRGRGTDTQYF
many	TRBV9	NA	TRBJ2-7	TGTGCCAGCAGCGGGCAGGGCTACGAGCAGTACTTC	CASSGQGYEQYF
NA	TRBV5-6	NA	TRBJ2-7	TGTGCCAGCAGCTGGGGCAGAAGCTCCTACGAGCAGTACTTC	CASSWGRSSYEQYF
few	TRBV20-1	NA	TRBJ2-5	TGCAGTGCTAGAGTGCCAAAAGAGACCCAGTACTTC	CSARVPKETQYF
few	TRBV7-6	TRBD2	TRBJ2-7	TGTGCCAGCAGCCCCCGGACTAGCGGGATCTACGAGCAGTACTTC	CASSPRTSGIYEQYF
few	TRBV30	NA	TRBJ1-5	TGTGCCTGGAGTGTAGGGTGGCAGGGAAGTCAGCCCCAGCATTTT	CAWSVGWQGSQPQHF